The rows below give T cell receptor beta chains drawn from one sample of a study of regulatory T cells in long-lasting Graves disease. Via MiXCR, TCRdb re-called the multiplex PCR reads, giving one row per CDR3 protein. The table includes fewer than 650,000 distinct CDR3 sequences, around 15% detected once. This same sample was also taken into another study, of T cells in Graves' hyperthyroidism and ophthalmopathy.

The source was peripheral blood mononuclear cells (PBMCs), collected at new diagnosis, from a patient treated with antithyroid drugs. All receptors derive from a young woman with Graves disease. The CDR3 runs from the conserved cysteine through the conserved F or W. Fields, in order: J gene, D gene, V gene, clone size, CDR3 DNA, CDR3 protein. A D gene is named only where the DNA matches it firmly. Clone size is stated in some rows and not others, as once, few, many or a class when expanded.

J: TRBJ2-5; D: TRBD1; V: TRBV6-2/TRBV6-3; size: many; DNA: TGTGCCAGCAGGACAGGGGGTCCGTACCAAGAGACCCAGTACTTC; CDR3: CASRTGGPYQETQYF
J: TRBJ1-2; D: TRBD1; V: TRBV20-1; size: many; DNA: TGCAGTGCTAGGAGACAGGGTTCCTCCTACACCTTC; CDR3: CSARRQGSSYTF
J: TRBJ2-3; D: .; V: TRBV7-3; size: many; DNA: TGTGCCAGCAGCTTAACGGGGGGAACGACAGATACGCAGTATTTT; CDR3: CASSLTGGTTDTQYF
J: TRBJ1-2; D: .; V: TRBV24-1; size: many; DNA: TGTGCCACCAGTGGTACCGGACAGACCGGCTATGGCTACACCTTC; CDR3: CATSGTGQTGYGYTF
J: TRBJ2-1; D: .; V: TRBV11-2; size: many; DNA: TGTGCCAGCAGCAAAGCCCTTACAATGTCCCCCAGTGAGCAGTTCTTC; CDR3: CASSKALTMSPSEQFF
J: TRBJ1-3; D: .; V: TRBV2; size: many; DNA: TGTGCCAGCAACCCGACGGTTTCTGGAAACACCATATATTTT; CDR3: CASNPTVSGNTIYF
J: TRBJ1-1; D: .; V: TRBV5-1; size: many; DNA: TGCGCCAGCAGGGGGCCGGGCCCCTTCACTGAAGCTTTCTTT; CDR3: CASRGPGPFTEAFF
J: TRBJ1-1; D: .; V: TRBV10-3; size: many; DNA: TGTGCCATCAGCGAGACGCAGGGTATTTCTGAAGCTTTCTTT; CDR3: CAISETQGISEAFF
J: TRBJ1-6; D: TRBD1; V: TRBV2; size: .; DNA: TGTGCCAGCAGTGAAAGGGACAGCTCTTCACCCCTCCACTTT; CDR3: CASSERDSSSPLHF
J: TRBJ2-7; D: TRBD1; V: TRBV28; size: many; DNA: TGTGCCAGCAGGCACCGATGGACAGGATCTTCCTACGAGCAGTACTTC; CDR3: CASRHRWTGSSYEQYF
J: TRBJ2-2; D: .; V: TRBV12-3/TRBV12-4; size: many; DNA: TGTGCCAGCAGTTCCGGAGCGGCCTATGGTTTT; CDR3: CASSSGAAYGF
J: TRBJ2-7; D: .; V: TRBV10-1; size: few; DNA: TGCGCCAGCAGTGATCACAGCAGACCCTACGAGCAGTACTTC; CDR3: CASSDHSRPYEQYF
J: TRBJ2-3; D: .; V: TRBV28; size: many; DNA: TGTGCCAGCAGCTCTCTAGGATATACGCAGTATTTT; CDR3: CASSSLGYTQYF
J: TRBJ2-3; D: .; V: TRBV3-1; size: few; DNA: TGTGCCAGCAGCCGCGTAAAATCAGATACGCAGTATTTT; CDR3: CASSRVKSDTQYF
J: TRBJ2-1; D: TRBD2; V: TRBV7-9; size: .; DNA: TGTGCCAGCAGCTTAGCCCAGACTAGCGGGACTAACAATGAGCAGTTCTTC; CDR3: CASSLAQTSGTNNEQFF
J: TRBJ1-1; D: .; V: TRBV24-1; size: many; DNA: TGTGCCACCAGTGCGTCATGGGCTGGAAACACTGAAGCTTTCTTT; CDR3: CATSASWAGNTEAFF
J: TRBJ2-1; D: TRBD2; V: TRBV28; size: many; DNA: TGTGCCAGCAGTTTCCCTAGCGGGAGTTGGCACAATGAGCAGTTCTTC; CDR3: CASSFPSGSWHNEQFF
J: TRBJ2-2; D: .; V: TRBV5-5; size: .; DNA: TGTGCCAGCAGCTTGTTTGAAGGAACCGGGGAGCTGTTTTTT; CDR3: CASSLFEGTGELFF
J: TRBJ2-7; D: TRBD2; V: TRBV29-1; size: .; DNA: TGCAGCGCCGAACTAGCGGGAGGGCTGTACGAGCAGTACTTC; CDR3: CSAELAGGLYEQYF
J: TRBJ2-2; D: .; V: TRBV11-2; size: .; DNA: TGTGCCAGCATCCCGGCCGGTTGGGGGGTCCGGAACACCGGGGAGCTGTTTTTT; CDR3: CASIPAGWGVRNTGELFF
J: TRBJ2-1; D: .; V: TRBV6-1; size: many; DNA: TGTGCCAGCAGTCAAGGCATTAATGAGCAGTTCTTC; CDR3: CASSQGINEQFF
J: TRBJ2-7; D: .; V: TRBV7-2; size: .; DNA: TGTGCCAGCAGCTCCCAGGGGAAGGGCGCTCCCTACGAGCAGTACTTC; CDR3: CASSSQGKGAPYEQYF
J: TRBJ1-1; D: .; V: TRBV10-3; size: many; DNA: TGTGCCATCAGTGAGAGGGCCGAGACTGAAGCTTTCTTT; CDR3: CAISERAETEAFF
J: TRBJ1-2; D: .; V: TRBV2; size: many; DNA: TGTGCCAGCAGGAAGGAGGATAGCTATGGCTACACCTTC; CDR3: CASRKEDSYGYTF
J: TRBJ1-1; D: .; V: TRBV7-9; size: few; DNA: TGTGCCAGCAGCCGGGGGGCGGAAAACACTGAAGCTTTCTTT; CDR3: CASSRGAENTEAFF
J: TRBJ1-1; D: .; V: TRBV29-1; size: .; DNA: TGCAGCGTGGGGGACTCTGGGAACACTGAAGCTTTCTTT; CDR3: CSVGDSGNTEAFF
J: TRBJ2-2; D: .; V: TRBV5-1; size: .; DNA: TGCGCCAGCAAACAGCTGGCCGAAAACACCGGGGAGCTGTTTTTT; CDR3: CASKQLAENTGELFF
J: TRBJ2-4; D: .; V: TRBV27; size: .; DNA: TGTGCCAGCAGGGGACTAGCCAAAAACATTCAGTACTTC; CDR3: CASRGLAKNIQYF
J: TRBJ2-5; D: TRBD1; V: TRBV11-2; size: many; DNA: TGTGCCAGCAGCCTAGGGGACAGGGGGACCCAGTACTTC; CDR3: CASSLGDRGTQYF
J: TRBJ2-1; D: TRBD2; V: TRBV6-5; size: .; DNA: TGTGCCAGCAGTTACTCAGGCCTAGCGGACAATGAGCAGTTCTTC; CDR3: CASSYSGLADNEQFF
J: TRBJ2-5; D: .; V: TRBV28; size: .; DNA: TGTGCCAGCAGAGGGAGGGGGGGCGCCCAGGAGACCCAGTACTTC; CDR3: CASRGRGGAQETQYF
J: TRBJ1-4; D: TRBD1; V: TRBV20-1; size: .; DNA: TGCAGTGCACCTACCGGGACAGAAAATGAAAAACTGTTTTTT; CDR3: CSAPTGTENEKLFF
J: TRBJ1-1; D: TRBD1; V: TRBV3-1; size: .; DNA: TGTGCCAGCAGCTTTAAGACAGGGGTTCCTGAAGCTTTCTTT; CDR3: CASSFKTGVPEAFF
J: TRBJ2-7; D: TRBD2; V: TRBV5-1; size: many; DNA: TGCGCCAGCAGCAGCGGACTAGCGGGGGGATACGAGCAGTACTTC; CDR3: CASSSGLAGGYEQYF
J: TRBJ2-3; D: TRBD2; V: TRBV7-3; size: many; DNA: TGTGCCAGCAGCCCGCTCGGACTAGCGGGAAATTCAGATACGCAGTATTTT; CDR3: CASSPLGLAGNSDTQYF
J: TRBJ2-1; D: .; V: TRBV28; size: many; DNA: TGTGCCAGCAGTTTCGGCAGGCCCGGTGAGCAGTTCTTC; CDR3: CASSFGRPGEQFF
J: TRBJ2-2; D: TRBD2; V: TRBV5-1; size: few; DNA: TGCGCCAGCAGCTTACTAGCGGGGTCGAACACCGGGGAGCTGTTTTTT; CDR3: CASSLLAGSNTGELFF
J: TRBJ1-1; D: TRBD1; V: TRBV9; size: many; DNA: TGTGCCAGCAGCCCTCGGACAGGGTTGGTATCCACTGAAGCTTTCTTT; CDR3: CASSPRTGLVSTEAFF
J: TRBJ2-7; D: .; V: TRBV20-1; size: many; DNA: TGCAGTGCCTCTCGGACTCGTGCTTACGAGCAGTACTTC; CDR3: CSASRTRAYEQYF